Ten or more counts support the clone carrying this TCR beta chain. As yet, its antigen is unknown. This record belongs to a study of identical twins. In TCRdb, the 5' RACE reads were re-called with MiXCR into one record per CDR3 protein. The table lists 150,000 or so distinct CDR3 sequences, roughly 3.3% of them singletons. Whole-study results and caveats: Modeled out-of-frame TCR alpha sharing in monozygotic twins fell below observed levels. Out-of-frame alpha sequences common to twins exhibited an excess of low generation probability. Among beta out-of-frame sequences, excess sharing between twins appeared weaker.

Each donor was a healthy Caucasian. This receptor was taken from a man between 18 and 35 years old in good health. Specimen: memory T cells sorted from blood.

The CDR3 region is CASSIRGRIEKLFF. CDR3 nucleotide sequence: TGTGCCAGTAGCATCAGGGGGCGCATTGAAAAACTGTTTTTT. The rearrangement links TRBV19 to TRBJ1-4, with TRBD1 identical over 8 bases. From germline, CDR1 is LNHDA and CDR2 SQIVND (reference sequence). Trimming removed 6 bases from V and 7 bases from J; junction bases left unmatched: 7. CDR3 length: 14 amino acids.